The source of this TCR beta chain is a study of PD-1 blockade in classical Hodgkin lymphoma. Whole-study results and caveats: Healthy donors reportedly exceeded newly diagnosed patients in baseline TCR diversity. There remain no defined causes for the repertoire differences, which possibly reflect disease activity or prior therapy.

Specified time point: newly diagnosed, previously untreated cHL patient sample. The comparison group had newly diagnosed, previously untreated classical Hodgkin lymphoma. CDR3 length equals 14 residues. The V gene's germline CDR1 is SEHNR and CDR2 FQNEAQ (reference sequence). The V segment lost 5 bases and the J segment 8 bases; nucleotides outside the gene matches: 8. As regards this clone: Its target is unknown.

Generated by immunoSEQ multiplex PCR, the TCRdb table keeps only in-frame clones and is missing some. Seen here are about 47,000 clones, approximately 90% observed once, and the top ten hold 4.5% to 6%. The sequenced material came from peripheral blood mononuclear cells (PBMCs). The clonotype comes from a human donor with classical Hodgkin lymphoma. The rearrangement links TRBV7-9 to TRBJ1-4; TRBD1 matches at 7 bases. CDR3 bases: TGTGCCAGCAGCCGATCTGGGACAGACGAAAAACTGTTTTTT. Protein product: CASSRSGTDEKLFF.